The 6 T cell receptor beta chains in this list originate from one sample, sequenced in a study of CXCR3-negative and CXCR3-positive naive CD8 T cells. Carrying UMI labels, the TRB cDNA libraries were prepared through 5' RACE. After re-calling the 5' RACE reads, TCRdb lists one entry per CDR3 protein, DNA absent. The data show about 98,000 distinct CDR3 sequences, and the top ten clones hold approximately 0.99%. For these TCRs, the target antigens are not known. General observations from the study: CXCR3-expressing naive cells carried TRB CDR3s more hydrophobic than those of CXCR3-negative naive cells.

Sequenced input: naive CXCR3+ CD8+ T cells from blood. Subset noted: CD45RO-CCR7+CD27+CD95- naive CD8+ T cells expressing CXCR3 (TNR3+). The receptors derive from a human donor in good health. Some clones in this sample may be carry-over from other donors' samples.

The rearrangement uses TRBV7-9 and TRBJ2-7; TCRdb's assignment of TRBD2 cannot be checked, as there is no DNA. Germline CDR1 reads SEHNR; CDR2 reads FQNEAQ (reference sequence). The CDR3 spans 13 residues. The CDR3 sequence: CASSPVDNYEQYF.

CDR3 protein: CASSSDPSGANVLTF. This chain links TRBV6-2 or TRBV6-3 with TRBJ2-6. The CDR3 runs to 15 residues. Germline V lookup: CDR1 MNHEY, CDR2 SVGEGT.

The chain employs TRBV6-2 or TRBV6-3 and TRBJ2-7; TCRdb designates TRBD1, a call that cannot be tested without DNA. The germline V gene has CDR1 MNHEY and CDR2 SVGEGT. The CDR3 is 15 residues long. CDR3 in amino acids: CASSYTTVGKYEQYF.

The chain combines TRBV7-9 with TRBJ2-7; the D gene TCRdb calls, TRBD1, cannot be checked with no DNA. The V gene's germline CDR1 is SEHNR and CDR2 FQNEAQ (reference sequence). The CDR3 runs to 16 residues. This chain's CDR3 is CASSLQGSPTPYEQYF.

The rearrangement links TRBV10-1 to TRBJ2-5; TCRdb's D call of TRBD2 is untestable without DNA. Germline lookup yields CDR1 WNHNN and CDR2 SYGVQD (reference sequence). This CDR3 has 16 residues. The CDR3: CASSDSGGGPQETQYF.

This chain connects TRBV12-3 or TRBV12-4 to TRBJ2-1; there is no DNA to check the TCRdb D call of TRBD2. The CDR3 contains 15 residues. The CDR3 sequence is CASSPGTSDYNEQFF.